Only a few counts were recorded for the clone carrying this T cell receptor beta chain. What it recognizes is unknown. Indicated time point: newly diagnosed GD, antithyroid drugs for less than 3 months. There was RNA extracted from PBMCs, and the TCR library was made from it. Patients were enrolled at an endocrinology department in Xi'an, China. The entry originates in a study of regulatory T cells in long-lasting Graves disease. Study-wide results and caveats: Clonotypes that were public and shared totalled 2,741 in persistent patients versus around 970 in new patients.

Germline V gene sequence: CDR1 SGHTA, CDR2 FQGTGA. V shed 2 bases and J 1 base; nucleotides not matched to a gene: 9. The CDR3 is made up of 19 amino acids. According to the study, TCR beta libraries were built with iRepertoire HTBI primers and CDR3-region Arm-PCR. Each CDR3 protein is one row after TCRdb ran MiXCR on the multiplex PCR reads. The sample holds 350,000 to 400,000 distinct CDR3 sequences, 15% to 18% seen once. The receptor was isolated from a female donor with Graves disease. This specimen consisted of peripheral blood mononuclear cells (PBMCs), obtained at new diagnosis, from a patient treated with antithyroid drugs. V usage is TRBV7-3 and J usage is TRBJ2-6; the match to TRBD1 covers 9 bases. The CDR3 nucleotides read TGTGCCAGCAGCTTAGATCCCAGACAGGGGGTTTCTGGGGCCAACGTCCTGACTTTC. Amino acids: CASSLDPRQGVSGANVLTF.